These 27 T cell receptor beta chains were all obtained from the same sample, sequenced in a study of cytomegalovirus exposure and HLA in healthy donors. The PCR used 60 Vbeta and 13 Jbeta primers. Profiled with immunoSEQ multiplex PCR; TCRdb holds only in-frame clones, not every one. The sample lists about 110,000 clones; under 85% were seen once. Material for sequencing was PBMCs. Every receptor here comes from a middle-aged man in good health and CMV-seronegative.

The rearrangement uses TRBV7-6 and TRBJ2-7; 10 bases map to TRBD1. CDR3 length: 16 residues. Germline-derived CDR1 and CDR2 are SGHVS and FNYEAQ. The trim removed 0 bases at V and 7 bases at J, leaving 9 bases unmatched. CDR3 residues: CASSLAAGTGEVEQYF. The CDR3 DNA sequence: TGTGCCAGCAGCTTAGCAGCCGGGACAGGGGAGGTAGAGCAGTACTTC.

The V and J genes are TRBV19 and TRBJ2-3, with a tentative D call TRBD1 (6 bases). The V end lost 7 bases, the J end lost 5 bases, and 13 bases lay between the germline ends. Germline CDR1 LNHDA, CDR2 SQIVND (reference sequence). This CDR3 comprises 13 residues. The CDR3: CASNRARGDTQYF. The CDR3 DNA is TGTGCCAGTAACAGGGCCCGCGGAGATACGCAGTATTTT.

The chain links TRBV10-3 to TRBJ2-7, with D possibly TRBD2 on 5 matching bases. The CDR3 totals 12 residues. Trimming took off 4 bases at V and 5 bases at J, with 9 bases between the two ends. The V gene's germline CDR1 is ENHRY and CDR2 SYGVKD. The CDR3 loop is CAISGTGDEQYF. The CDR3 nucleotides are TGTGCCATCAGTGGTACCGGGGACGAGCAGTACTTC.

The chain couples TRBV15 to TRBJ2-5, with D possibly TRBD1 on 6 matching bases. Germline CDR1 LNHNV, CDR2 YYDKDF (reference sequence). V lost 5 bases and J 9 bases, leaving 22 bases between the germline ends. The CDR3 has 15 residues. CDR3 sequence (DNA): TGTGCCACCAGCTCAAGATCTCTAACAGGGATCCCCCAGTACTTC. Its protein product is CATSSRSLTGIPQYF.

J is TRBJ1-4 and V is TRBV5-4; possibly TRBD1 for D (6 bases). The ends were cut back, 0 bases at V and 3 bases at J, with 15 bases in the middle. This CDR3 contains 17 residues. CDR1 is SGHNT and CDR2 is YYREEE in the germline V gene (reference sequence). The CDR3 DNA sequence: TGTGCCAGCAGCTTGGTACAGGGAAAACAGCCTAATGAAAAACTGTTTTTT. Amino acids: CASSLVQGKQPNEKLFF.

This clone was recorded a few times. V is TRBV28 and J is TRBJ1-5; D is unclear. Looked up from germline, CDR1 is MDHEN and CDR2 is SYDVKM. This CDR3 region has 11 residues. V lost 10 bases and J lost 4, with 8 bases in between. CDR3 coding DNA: TGTGCCACCGGGAGGAATCAGCCCCAGCATTTT. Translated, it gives CATGRNQPQHF.

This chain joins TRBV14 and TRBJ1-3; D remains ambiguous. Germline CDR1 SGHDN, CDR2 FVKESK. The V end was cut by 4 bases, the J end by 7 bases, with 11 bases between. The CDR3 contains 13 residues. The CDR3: CASSPLEGNTIYF. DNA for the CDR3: TGTGCCAGCAGCCCACTAGAGGGCAACACCATATATTTT.

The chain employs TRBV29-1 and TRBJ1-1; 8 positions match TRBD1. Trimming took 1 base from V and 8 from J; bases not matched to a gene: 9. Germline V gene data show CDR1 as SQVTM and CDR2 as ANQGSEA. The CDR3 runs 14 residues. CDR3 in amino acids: CSVEAGTGPSEAFF. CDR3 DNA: TGCAGCGTTGAAGCCGGGACAGGACCTTCCGAAGCTTTCTTT.

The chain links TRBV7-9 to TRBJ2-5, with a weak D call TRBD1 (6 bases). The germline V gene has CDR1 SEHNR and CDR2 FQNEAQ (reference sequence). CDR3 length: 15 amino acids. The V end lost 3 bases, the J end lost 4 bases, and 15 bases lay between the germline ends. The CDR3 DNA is TGTGCCAGCAGCTTGATAGCCGGCAGGGGAGAGACCCAGTACTTC. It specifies CASSLIAGRGETQYF.

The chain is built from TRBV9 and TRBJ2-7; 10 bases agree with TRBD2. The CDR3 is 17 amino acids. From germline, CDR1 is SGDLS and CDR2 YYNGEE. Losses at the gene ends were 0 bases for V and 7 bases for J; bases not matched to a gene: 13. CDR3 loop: CASSVDLAGATYAEQYF. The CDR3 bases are TGTGCCAGCAGCGTAGATCTAGCGGGGGCCACCTACGCGGAGCAGTACTTC.

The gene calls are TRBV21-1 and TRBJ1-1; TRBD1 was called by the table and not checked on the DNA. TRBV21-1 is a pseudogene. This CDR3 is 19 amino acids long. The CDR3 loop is CASSKDVCQLQILNTEAFF. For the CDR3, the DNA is TGTGCCAGCAGCAAAGATGTTTGTCAGCTACAGATCCTGAACACTGAAGCTTTCTTT.

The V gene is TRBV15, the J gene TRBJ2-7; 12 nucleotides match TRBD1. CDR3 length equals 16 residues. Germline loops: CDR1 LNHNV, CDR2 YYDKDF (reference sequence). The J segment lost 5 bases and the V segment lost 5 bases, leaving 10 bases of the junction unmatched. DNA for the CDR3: TGTGCCACCAGCCCACGGGGACAGGGGGCTTTGCACGAGCAGTACTTC. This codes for CATSPRGQGALHEQYF.

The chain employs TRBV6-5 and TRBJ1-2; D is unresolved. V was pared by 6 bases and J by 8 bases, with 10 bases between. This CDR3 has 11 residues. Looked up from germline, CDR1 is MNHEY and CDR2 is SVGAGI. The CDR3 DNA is TGTGCCAGCAGCTTCAGCGGGGGCTACACCTTC. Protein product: CASSFSGGYTF.

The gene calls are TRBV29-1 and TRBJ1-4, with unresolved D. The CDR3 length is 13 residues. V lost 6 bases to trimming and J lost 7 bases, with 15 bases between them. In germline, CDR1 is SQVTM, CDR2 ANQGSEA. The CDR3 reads CSVLGRLGEKLFF. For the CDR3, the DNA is TGCAGCGTCCTGGGGAGGCTCGGTGAAAAACTGTTTTTT.

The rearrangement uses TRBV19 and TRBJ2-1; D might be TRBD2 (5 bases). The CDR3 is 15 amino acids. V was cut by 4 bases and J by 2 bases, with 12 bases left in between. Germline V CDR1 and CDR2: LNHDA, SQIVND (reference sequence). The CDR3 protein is CASSTASLAYNEQFF. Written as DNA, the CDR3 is TGTGCCAGTAGTACAGCTAGCCTCGCCTACAATGAGCAGTTCTTC.

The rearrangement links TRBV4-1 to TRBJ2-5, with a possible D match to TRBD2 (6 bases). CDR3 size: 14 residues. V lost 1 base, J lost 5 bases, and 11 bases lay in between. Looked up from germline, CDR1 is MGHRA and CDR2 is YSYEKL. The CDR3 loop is CASSQVREVETQYF. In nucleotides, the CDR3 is TGCGCCAGCAGCCAAGTAAGGGAGGTGGAGACCCAGTACTTC.

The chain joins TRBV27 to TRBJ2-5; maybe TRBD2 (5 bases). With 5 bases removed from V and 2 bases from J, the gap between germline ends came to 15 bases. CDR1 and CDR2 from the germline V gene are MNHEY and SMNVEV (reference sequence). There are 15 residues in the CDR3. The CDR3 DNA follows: TGTGCCAGCAGTAAGAAAGGAGGTTGGCAAGAGACCCAGTACTTC. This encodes CASSKKGGWQETQYF.

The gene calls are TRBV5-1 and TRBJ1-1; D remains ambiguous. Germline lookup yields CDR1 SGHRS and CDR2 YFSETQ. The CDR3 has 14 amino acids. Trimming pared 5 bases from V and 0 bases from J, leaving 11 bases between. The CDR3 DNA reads TGCGCCAGCAGTTCGCTCGACATGAACACTGAAGCTTTCTTT. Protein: CASSSLDMNTEAFF.

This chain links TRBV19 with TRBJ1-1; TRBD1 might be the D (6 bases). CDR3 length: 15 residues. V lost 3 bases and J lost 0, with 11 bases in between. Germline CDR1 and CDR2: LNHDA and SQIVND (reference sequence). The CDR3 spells CASSIYPGVNTEAFF. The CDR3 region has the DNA TGTGCCAGTAGTATTTATCCAGGGGTGAACACTGAAGCTTTCTTT.

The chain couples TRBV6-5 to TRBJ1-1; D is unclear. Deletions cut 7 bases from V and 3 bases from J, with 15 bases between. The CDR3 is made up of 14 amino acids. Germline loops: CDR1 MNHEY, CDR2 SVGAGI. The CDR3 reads CASTRMGLYTEAFF. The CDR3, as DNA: TGTGCCAGCACGCGTATGGGCTTGTACACTGAAGCTTTCTTT.

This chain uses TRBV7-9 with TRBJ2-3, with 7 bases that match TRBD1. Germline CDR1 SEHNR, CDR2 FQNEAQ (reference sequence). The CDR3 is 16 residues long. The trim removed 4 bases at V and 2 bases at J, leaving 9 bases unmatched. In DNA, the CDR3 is TGTGCCAGCAGCTACCGAGGGACAGCGAACACAGATACGCAGTATTTT. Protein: CASSYRGTANTDTQYF.

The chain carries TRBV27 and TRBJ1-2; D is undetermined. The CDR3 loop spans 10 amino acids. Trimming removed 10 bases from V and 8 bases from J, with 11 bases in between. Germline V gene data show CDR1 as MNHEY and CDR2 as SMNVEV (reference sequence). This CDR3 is CATMSGGYTF. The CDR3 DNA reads TGTGCCACCATGTCGGGAGGCTACACCTTC.

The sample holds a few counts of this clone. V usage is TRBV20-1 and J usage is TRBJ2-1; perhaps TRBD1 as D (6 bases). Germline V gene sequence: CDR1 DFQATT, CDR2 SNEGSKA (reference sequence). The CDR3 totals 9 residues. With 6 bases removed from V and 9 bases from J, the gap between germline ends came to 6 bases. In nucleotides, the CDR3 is TGCAGTGCAGGGGGTGAGCAGTTCTTC. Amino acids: CSAGGEQFF.

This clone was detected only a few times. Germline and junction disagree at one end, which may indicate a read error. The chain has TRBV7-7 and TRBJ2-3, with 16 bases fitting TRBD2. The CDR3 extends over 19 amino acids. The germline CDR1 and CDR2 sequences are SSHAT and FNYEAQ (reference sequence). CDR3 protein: CASSLNQPGTSGGASRQYF. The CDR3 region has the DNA TGTGCTAGCAGCTTAAACCAACCCGGGACTAGCGGGGGGGCCAGTCGGCAGTATTTT.

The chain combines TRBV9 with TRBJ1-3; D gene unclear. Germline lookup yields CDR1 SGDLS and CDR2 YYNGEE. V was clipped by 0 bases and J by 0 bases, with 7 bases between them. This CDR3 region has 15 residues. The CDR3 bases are TGTGCCAGCAGCGTAGCTATGAACTCTGGAAACACCATATATTTT. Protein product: CASSVAMNSGNTIYF.

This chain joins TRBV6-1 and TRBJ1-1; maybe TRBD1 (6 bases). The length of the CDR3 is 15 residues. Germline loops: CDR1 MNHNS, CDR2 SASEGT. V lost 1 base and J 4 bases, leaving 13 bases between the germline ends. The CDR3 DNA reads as TGTGCCAGCAGTGAAGGGGGCAGGGGTGGCACTGAAGCTTTCTTT. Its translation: CASSEGGRGGTEAFF.

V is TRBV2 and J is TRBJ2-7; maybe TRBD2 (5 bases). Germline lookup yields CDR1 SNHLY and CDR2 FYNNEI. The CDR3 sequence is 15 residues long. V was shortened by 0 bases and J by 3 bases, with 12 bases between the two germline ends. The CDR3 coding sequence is TGTGCCAGCAGTGAAGCAGGGCGAGCGGACTACGAGCAGTACTTC. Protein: CASSEAGRADYEQYF. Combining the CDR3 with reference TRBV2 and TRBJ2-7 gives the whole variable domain EPEVTQTPSHQVTQMGQEVILRCVPISNHLYFYWYRQILGQKVEFLVSFYNNEISEKSEIFDDQFSVERPDGSNFTLKIRSTKLEDSAMYFCASSEAGRADYEQYFGPGTRLTVT.